This passage covers 21 T cell receptor beta chains from one sample sequenced in a study of T cells in Graves' hyperthyroidism and ophthalmopathy. RNA transcripts provided the source from which TCR beta CDR3 regions were amplified. Primed by the HTBI set, a first-round RT-PCR was run on the TCR CDR3. TCRdb re-called the multiplex PCR reads with MiXCR, one entry per CDR3 protein. The sample includes roughly 500,000 distinct CDR3 sequences, more than 15% of them seen just once. Input material: blood. These receptors came from a woman aged 25 to 39 with Graves' ophthalmopathy.

This clonotype was picked up many times. The gene calls are TRBV28 and TRBJ2-7, with D maybe TRBD1 (6 bases). V was shortened by 6 bases and J by 5 bases, with 20 bases between the two germline ends. The CDR3 contains 15 residues. CDR1 and CDR2 from the germline V gene are MDHEN and SYDVKM. CDR3 nucleotide sequence: TGTGCCAGCAGGGTGATAGGGGGAGAGAGCCACGAGCAGTACTTC. This encodes CASRVIGGESHEQYF. The full variable domain, its missing parts supplied by reference TRBV28 and TRBJ2-7, is DVKVTQSSRYLVKRTGEKVFLECVQDMDHENMFWYRQDPGLGLRLIYFSYDVKMKEKGDIPEGYSVSREKKERFSLILESASTNQTSMYLCASRVIGGESHEQYFGPGTRLTVT.

This clonotype was detected a few times. The gene calls are TRBV29-1 and TRBJ2-5, with D maybe TRBD2 (5 bases). The CDR3 consists of 14 residues. The germline V and J ends were trimmed by 0 bases and 5 bases, with 13 bases remaining between them. CDR1 and CDR2 (germline): SQVTM, ANQGSEA. CDR3 nucleotide sequence: TGCAGCGTTGAAGAAGGTTACACGGGGGAGACCCAGTACTTC. Protein: CSVEEGYTGETQYF.

The genes are TRBV12-3 or TRBV12-4 and TRBJ2-1, with 12 bases aligning to TRBD1. V gave up 8 bases and J gave up 9 bases; unmatched junction bases: 11. This CDR3 comprises 15 residues. CDR3 sequence: CASSPRDRGPGEQFF. For the CDR3, the DNA is TGTGCCAGCTCCCCCCGGGACAGGGGGCCGGGTGAGCAGTTCTTC.

A few counts support this clonotype. This chain joins TRBV4-2 and TRBJ2-7; D is perhaps TRBD2 (5 bases). Trimming removed 1 base at V and 3 bases at J, with 10 bases between. CDR1 is LGHNA and CDR2 is YNFKEQ in the germline V gene. The CDR3 covers 14 residues. CDR3 in DNA: TGTGCCAGCAGCCAAGGGACTGGGGACTACGAGCAGTACTTC. It codes for CASSQGTGDYEQYF.

The chain links TRBV6-5 to TRBJ2-1, with TRBD2 matching over 12 bases. The CDR3 extends over 17 amino acids. J lost 5 bases, V lost 0 bases, and 5 bases had no gene match. Germline values: CDR1 MNHEY, CDR2 SVGAGI. In nucleotides, the CDR3 is TGTGCCAGCAGTTACTCGACTAGCGGGAGCTTACACAATGAGCAGTTCTTC. As protein: CASSYSTSGSLHNEQFF.

This clonotype was detected ten times or more. The rearrangement joins TRBV7-3 to TRBJ2-1; 10 bases match TRBD2. The CDR3 length is 16 residues. The trim removed 1 base at V and 7 bases at J, leaving 7 bases unmatched. Per the germline V gene, CDR1 is SGHTA and CDR2 is FQGTGA. The DNA for the CDR3 is TGTGCCAGCAGCTTAAGGCCTAGCGGGAGATATAATGAGCAGTTCTTC. Translated: CASSLRPSGRYNEQFF.

This clonotype was seen at least ten times. The CDR3 region is CASSLAGENEQYF. The CDR3 nucleotides read TGTGCCAGCAGCTTAGCGGGAGAGAACGAGCAGTACTTC. This chain links TRBV13 with TRBJ2-7, with D perhaps matching TRBD2 (6 bases). Trimming took off 1 base at V and 5 bases at J, with 9 bases between the two ends. From germline, CDR1 is PRHDT and CDR2 FYEKMQ (reference sequence). The CDR3 is 13 amino acids.

This clonotype was observed many times. The chain uses TRBV30 and TRBJ2-7; the D gene could be TRBD1 or TRBD2 (5 bases each). V was cut by 5 bases and J by 1 base, with 9 bases left in between. The CDR3 has 12 residues. Germline-derived CDR1 and CDR2 are GTSNPN and SVGIG (reference sequence). The CDR3, as DNA: TGTGCCTGGGGGACCGCGTCCTACGAGCAGTACTTC. Protein sequence: CAWGTASYEQYF.

The CDR3 region has the DNA TGCAGCGTTGAAGATAGCCCCGGACTAGCGGTTTCGGGCCCAAGGTATTTT. Translated: CSVEDSPGLAVSGPRYF. This chain uses TRBV29-1 with TRBJ2-3; 10 bases fit TRBD2. V shed 0 bases, J shed 14 bases, and the junction held 20 bases outside the gene matches. From germline, CDR1 is SQVTM and CDR2 ANQGSEA. The CDR3 length is 17 residues.

A few counts support this clonotype. The chain combines TRBV11-3 with TRBJ2-4; 14 bases align to TRBD2. V dropped 5 bases and J dropped 8; count of bases not matched to a gene: 8. The germline gives CDR1 SGHNT, CDR2 YENEEA. The length of the CDR3 is 16 residues. This chain's CDR3 is CASSPGGLAGDHIQYF. The CDR3 coding sequence is TGTGCCAGCAGCCCGGGGGGACTAGCGGGAGACCACATTCAGTACTTC.

To note about this clonotype: This may be a read error, as it is one base from a much larger clone. The V and J genes are TRBV7-9 and TRBJ2-7, with TRBD1 as a possible D gene (7 bases). This CDR3 has 15 amino acids. Germline V gene lookup returns CDR1 SEHNR and CDR2 FQNEAQ (reference sequence). V lost 3 bases and J 0 bases, leaving 12 bases between the germline ends. CDR3 loop: CASSLVQGGSYEQYF. CDR3 in DNA: TGTGCCAGCAGCTTGGTTCAGGGGGGCTCCTACGAGCAGTACTTC.

This clonotype was counted between two and nine times. CDR3 nucleotides: TGTGCCAGCAGTTACGGTGCAGGGGTGGTAGAAGAGACCCAGTACTTC. Encoded protein: CASSYGAGVVEETQYF. The gene calls are TRBV6-2 or TRBV6-3 and TRBJ2-5; D is possibly TRBD1 (6 bases). The CDR3 has 16 residues. Germline assignment: CDR1 MNHEY and CDR2 SVGEGT. V shed 2 bases and J shed 3 bases, with 16 bases lying between them.

V gene TRBV3-1 combines with J gene TRBJ1-3; D gene ambiguous. The germline V gene encodes CDR1 LGHDT and CDR2 YNNKEL (reference sequence). V was shortened by 1 base and J by 4 bases, with 11 bases between the two germline ends. This CDR3 has 15 residues. The CDR3 bases are TGTGCCAGCAGCCAAGTGGCTTCACTAGGAAACACCATATATTTT. Its translation: CASSQVASLGNTIYF.

This clonotype came up many times. The rearrangement uses TRBV13 and TRBJ2-7, with a possible D match to TRBD2 (6 bases). This CDR3 contains 17 residues. With 5 bases removed from V and 2 bases from J, the gap between germline ends came to 22 bases. The germline V gene encodes CDR1 PRHDT and CDR2 FYEKMQ (reference sequence). In DNA, the CDR3 is TGTGCCAGCAGCCCCCTGCAGCCGGGGGTGGGGGCCTACGAGCAGTACTTC. It specifies CASSPLQPGVGAYEQYF.

This chain uses TRBV5-1 with TRBJ2-6; D remains unclear. This CDR3 spans 15 amino acids. V shed 7 bases and J shed 2 bases, with 13 bases lying between them. Germline CDR1 and CDR2: SGHRS and YFSETQ. DNA for the CDR3: TGCGCCAGCTGCCAATTCAGCGCTGGGGCCAACGTCCTGACTTTC. This gives the protein CASCQFSAGANVLTF.

This clonotype has a count of ten or more. The rearrangement uses TRBV28 and TRBJ1-4; a weak D match, TRBD1 (6 bases). Germline loops: CDR1 MDHEN, CDR2 SYDVKM. CDR3 size: 13 residues. V shed 5 bases and J shed 4 bases, with 8 bases lying between them. As DNA, the CDR3 is TGTGCCAGCAGTATGGACAGTAATGAAAAACTGTTTTTT. Translated, it gives CASSMDSNEKLFF.

The sample holds a few counts of this clonotype. The chain combines TRBV10-3 with TRBJ2-3; 11 nucleotides line up with TRBD2. Germline-derived CDR1 and CDR2 are ENHRY and SYGVKD. This CDR3 is built from 15 residues. The V segment lost 6 bases and the J segment 2 bases; nucleotides outside the gene matches: 4. As DNA, the CDR3 is TGTGCCATCAGAGGGACTAGCGGACACACAGATACGCAGTATTTT. As protein: CAIRGTSGHTDTQYF.

This clonotype occurred many times. The CDR3 DNA follows: TGTGCCAGCAGTTCCCCCTATGGCTACACCTTC. This translates into CASSSPYGYTF. The chain carries TRBV28 and TRBJ1-2; D gene ambiguous. The V gene's germline CDR1 is MDHEN and CDR2 SYDVKM. The CDR3 totals 11 residues. Trimming left V 4 bases short and J 4 bases short, with 4 bases between.

This clonotype was detected ten times or more. V usage is TRBV18 and J usage is TRBJ2-7; TRBD2 aligns across 12 bases. The CDR3 extends over 15 amino acids. Unmatched junction bases numbered 4, after V lost 3 bases and J lost 4 bases. Germline CDR1 KGHSH, CDR2 LQKENI. The CDR3 bases are TGTGCCAGCTCACCGACTAGCGGGAGATCGTACGAGCAGTACTTC. It encodes CASSPTSGRSYEQYF.

The chain couples TRBV20-1 to TRBJ2-1; D possibly corresponds to TRBD2 (5 bases). CDR3 length: 13 amino acids. V was pared by 4 bases and J by 4 bases, with 11 bases between. Germline-derived CDR1 and CDR2 are DFQATT and SNEGSKA (reference sequence). In DNA form, the CDR3 reads TGCAGTGCTACCCCTTCGGGGTACAATGAGCAGTTCTTC. It yields the protein CSATPSGYNEQFF.

This clonotype was counted at least ten times. The V and J genes are TRBV3-1 and TRBJ2-5; D gene uncertain. The CDR3 sequence is 11 residues long. With 0 bases removed from V and 10 bases from J, the gap between germline ends came to 6 bases. Germline-derived CDR1 and CDR2 are LGHDT and YNNKEL (reference sequence). The CDR3 here is CASSQDWDQYF. CDR3 DNA sequence: TGTGCCAGCAGCCAAGATTGGGACCAGTACTTC.